The rows below give T cell receptor beta chains drawn from one sample of a study of T cell clones after liver transplantation. Sequencing was performed with immunoSEQ multiplex PCR; in TCRdb, only in-frame clones are kept and a portion is missing. Among fewer than 65,000 clones listed, roughly 71% were seen once. Sequencing was performed on CD4+ T cells from blood, taken at the 22-month timepoint. The receptors come from a human patient who received a liver transplant. These T cells may partly come from the graft donor. CDR3s include the opening cysteine and the closing phenylalanine or tryptophan. The D gene is left open where the match is weak. Clone size is given for some rows only: seen once, a few or many times, or a class if the clone is expanded.

j_call d_call clone_size v_call cdr3_nt cdr3_aa
TRBJ2-7 - - TRBV6-1 TGTGCCAGCAAAGTAGGTGATGTACACGAGCAGTACTTC CASKVGDVHEQYF
TRBJ1-1 - - TRBV6-4 TGTGCCAGCAGTGAGTCCAGAAACACTGAAGCTTTCTTT CASSESRNTEAFF
TRBJ1-2 TRBD1 few TRBV4-1 TGCGCCAGCAGCCCTGGGACAGGGGGCAACTATGGCTACACCTTC CASSPGTGGNYGYTF
TRBJ2-3 - - TRBV2 TGTGCCAGCAGGGTCCACACAGATACGCAGTATTTT CASRVHTDTQYF
TRBJ2-1 - - TRBV2 TGTGCCAGCAGCCCGGGACCCTACAATGAGCAGTTCTTC CASSPGPYNEQFF
TRBJ2-1 TRBD1 few TRBV2 TGTGCCAGCAGTGAAATAAGGGGACAGGGGAATGAGCAGTTCTTC CASSEIRGQGNEQFF
TRBJ1-4 TRBD1 - TRBV7-9 TGTGCCAGCAGCGAAAGACAGGGGGCAACTAATGAAAAACTGTTTTTT CASSERQGATNEKLFF
TRBJ2-7 - few TRBV4-2 TGTGCCAGCAGCCAGTCCAGGTCGGGAGAGCAGTACTTC CASSQSRSGEQYF
TRBJ2-7 TRBD1 - TRBV5-1 TGCGCCAGCAGTTCAGGGGGAAACGAGCAGTACTTC CASSSGGNEQYF
TRBJ2-3 TRBD2 - TRBV9 TGTGCCAGCAGCCCCGTTTTAGCGGGGGGGCGTAGGGAGGTCACAGATACGCAGTATTTT CASSPVLAGGRREVTDTQYF
TRBJ1-4 - - TRBV7-2 TGTGCCAGCAGCCCCCAACACGGATCTAATGAAAAACTGTTTTTT CASSPQHGSNEKLFF
TRBJ1-6 - - TRBV5-4 TGTGCCAGCAGCTTGGAAATAAGTAATTCACCCCTCCACTTT CASSLEISNSPLHF
TRBJ2-3 TRBD2 - TRBV5-1 TGCGCCAGCAGCTTGACTAGCGGGGGGGCACATACGCAGTATTTT CASSLTSGGAHTQYF
TRBJ2-3 - - TRBV7-2 TGTGCCAGCAGCTTAGCGGAGGGGGCGGATACGCAGTATTTT CASSLAEGADTQYF
TRBJ1-4 - - TRBV6-6 TGTGCCAGCAGCGACTCCGGGGACTCTAATGAAAAACTGTTTTTT CASSDSGDSNEKLFF
TRBJ2-3 TRBD2 - TRBV5-1 TGCGCCAGCCTTGGCGGGGGGAGCGCTAGCACAGATACGCAGTATTTT CASLGGGSASTDTQYF
TRBJ2-6 TRBD1 once TRBV25-1 TGTGCCAGCAGTAAAAGGGACAGGGGGTCTTCTGGGGCCAACGTCCTGACTTTC CASSKRDRGSSGANVLTF
TRBJ1-1 - - TRBV7-2 TGTGCCAGCAGCTTAACAGGTGAAGCTTTCTTT CASSLTGEAFF
TRBJ1-1 - - TRBV7-2 TGTGCCAGCAGCTTAGTTGCAGGGGTAAACACTGAAGCTTTCTTT CASSLVAGVNTEAFF
TRBJ2-3 - - TRBV9 TGTGCCAGCAGCTCGATTAGCACAGATACGCAGTATTTT CASSSISTDTQYF
TRBJ1-5 - - TRBV6-1 TGTGCCAGCTCCACGACCAGGGATTTACGGGGGACCCAGCATTTT CASSTTRDLRGTQHF
TRBJ1-2 - - TRBV6-5 TGTGCAAAACTACCGGGACCGCGGGGCTATGGCTACACCTTC CAKLPGPRGYGYTF
TRBJ2-5 - few TRBV7-9 TGTGCCAGCAGCTTGCACAGCGTTCAAGAGACCCAGTACTTC CASSLHSVQETQYF
TRBJ1-1 - many TRBV6-1 TGTGCCAGCAGTGTAGAAGTGGGGAACACTGAAGCTTTCTTT CASSVEVGNTEAFF
TRBJ2-3 - once TRBV6-5 TGTGCCAGCAGTCCGGGGGGCGGCACAGATACGCAGTATTTT CASSPGGGTDTQYF
TRBJ2-7 TRBD1 - TRBV30 TGTGCCTGGAGTGTGGGGACAGGATCCTACGAGCAGTACTTC CAWSVGTGSYEQYF
TRBJ2-7 TRBD1 - TRBV10-3 TGTGCCATCAGTGAGGGACAGGGGGCCCCCTACGAGCAGTACTTC CAISEGQGAPYEQYF
TRBJ1-4 - - TRBV29-1 TGCAGCGCTCGGGGGGAGGAAAAACTGTTTTTT CSARGEEKLFF
TRBJ1-5 - once TRBV2 TGTGCCAGCAGTGAAGCAGTAACGGTTAATCAGCCCCAGCATTTT CASSEAVTVNQPQHF
TRBJ2-4 - - TRBV11-2 TGTGCCAGCAGCTTTTCGAGCGCGGAAAACATTCAGTACTTC CASSFSSAENIQYF
TRBJ2-2 - - TRBV7-2 TGTGCCAGCAGCTTAAGCGGGGAGCTGTTTTTT CASSLSGELFF
TRBJ2-2 - - TRBV6-6 TGTGCCAGCAGTTACGGGGCCGGGGAGCTGTTTTTT CASSYGAGELFF
TRBJ1-4 - once TRBV28 TGTGCCAGCAGTTTAACAGGGAAGTCGACTAATGAAAAACTGTTTTTT CASSLTGKSTNEKLFF
TRBJ1-6 - once TRBV18 TGTGCCAGCTCACCCGAACAGGGTGGGCATTCACCCCTCCACTTT CASSPEQGGHSPLHF
TRBJ1-2 - - TRBV7-2 TGTGCCAGCAGCTTAGGGACAGACTATGGCTACACCTTC CASSLGTDYGYTF
TRBJ2-3 TRBD1 - TRBV2 TGTGCCAGCAGTGATGGGACAGGTCCTAGCACAGATACGCAGTATTTT CASSDGTGPSTDTQYF
TRBJ1-4 - - TRBV7-9 TGTGCCAGCAGCTACGTTGGGGGGTCTTCAACTAATGAAAAACTGTTTTTT CASSYVGGSSTNEKLFF